The 15 T cell receptor beta chains below were found in one sample sequenced in a study of shared clonotypes between healthy human individuals. Some clones are missing from TCRdb's copy, which holds only in-frame ones; the method was immunoSEQ multiplex PCR. The sample has about 2 million clones, roughly 95% seen once. The specimen sequenced was naive CD4+ T cells sorted from blood. Sample subset: CD45RA+ positively selected. Every receptor here comes from a man between 18 and 29 years old in good health.

V is TRBV6-6 and J is TRBJ1-1, with D possibly being TRBD1 (5 bases). Germline V gene data show CDR1 as MNHNY and CDR2 as SVGAGI (reference sequence). The V end was cut by 2 bases, the J end by 0 bases, with 10 bases between. The CDR3 runs 15 residues. CDR3 in amino acids: CASSYPGAVNTEAFF. CDR3 coding DNA: TGTGCCAGCAGTTACCCCGGGGCAGTGAACACTGAAGCTTTCTTT.

This sequence joins TRBV30 and TRBJ1-5; D is unresolved. Germline-derived CDR1 and CDR2 are GTSNPN and SVGIG (reference sequence). The CDR3 contains 13 residues. V lost 1 base, J lost 3 bases, and 7 bases lay in between. CDR3: CAWSATDNQPQHF. The CDR3 DNA reads as TGTGCCTGGAGTGCCACAGACAATCAGCCCCAGCATTTT.

The chain combines TRBV9 with TRBJ2-3, with no clear D. V was shortened by 2 bases and J by 6 bases, with 10 bases between the two germline ends. Germline V gene data show CDR1 as SGDLS and CDR2 as YYNGEE. The CDR3 consists of 13 residues. The CDR3 DNA follows: TGTGCCAGCAGCGTCAATTCCATGGATACGCAGTATTTT. Protein product: CASSVNSMDTQYF.

As to this clone: A much larger clonotype is one base distant, so this may be a read error. It is likely a read error, because the conserved phenylalanine at the end of the CDR3 is missing. The CDR3 here is CAWSPLTGGTEAFL. CDR3 bases: TGTGCCTGGAGTCCTCTGACGGGGGGCACTGAAGCTTTCCTT. V usage is TRBV30 and J usage is TRBJ1-1; tentatively, D is TRBD1 (5 bases). The germline gives CDR1 GTSNPN, CDR2 SVGIG (reference sequence). The CDR3 loop spans 14 amino acids. Deletions cut 2 bases from V and 4 bases from J, with 14 bases between.

The rearrangement links TRBV18 to TRBJ2-1; TRBD1 matches 9 bases. CDR3 length equals 15 residues. The J segment lost 8 bases and the V segment lost 2 bases, leaving 7 bases of the junction unmatched. The germline CDR1 and CDR2 sequences are KGHSH and LQKENI. The CDR3 spells CASSPRTGAEDEQFF. In DNA form, the CDR3 reads TGTGCCAGCTCACCAAGGACAGGGGCCGAGGATGAGCAGTTCTTC.

CDR3 region: CASSDRPPSYEQYF. CDR3 DNA: TGTGCCAGCAGTGACAGGCCACCTTCCTACGAGCAGTACTTC. V is TRBV25-1 and J is TRBJ2-7; D unresolved. There are 14 residues in the CDR3. V lost 3 bases and J lost 1, with 10 bases in between. Germline V gene sequence: CDR1 MGHDK, CDR2 SYGVNS.

The chain has TRBV30 and TRBJ1-5, with D unresolved. The CDR3 contains 13 residues. Looked up from germline, CDR1 is GTSNPN and CDR2 is SVGIG (reference sequence). V was pared by 1 base and J by 7 bases, with 11 bases between. This chain's CDR3 is CAWSGRDSQPQHF. The DNA of the CDR3 is TGTGCCTGGAGTGGAAGGGATAGCCAGCCCCAGCATTTT.

The gene calls are TRBV10-3 and TRBJ2-7, with 8 bases fitting TRBD1. The germline CDR1 and CDR2 sequences are ENHRY and SYGVKD. This CDR3 comprises 15 residues. Trimming took 0 bases from V and 5 from J; bases not matched to a gene: 6. CDR3 in amino acids: CAISESTGESDEQYF. The CDR3 bases are TGTGCCATCAGTGAGTCGACAGGGGAATCAGACGAGCAGTACTTC.

This clone was picked up one time. The rearrangement uses TRBV30 and TRBJ2-1, with TRBD1 as a possible D gene (6 bases). Germline CDR1 reads GTSNPN; CDR2 reads SVGIG (reference sequence). Deletions cut 7 bases from V and 3 bases from J, with 13 bases between. The CDR3 has 13 amino acids. CDR3 region: CALDSNVYNEQFF. CDR3 sequence (DNA): TGTGCCTTGGACAGTAACGTCTACAATGAGCAGTTCTTC.

CDR3 in amino acids: CASSPARGHSPLHF. DNA for the CDR3: TGTGCCAGCAGCCCTGCCAGGGGGCATTCACCCCTCCACTTT. This rearrangement joins TRBV7-6 to TRBJ1-6, with 8 bases that match TRBD1. Germline V CDR1 and CDR2: SGHVS, FNYEAQ. The V gene end was trimmed by 5 bases and the J gene end by 8 bases; junction bases not matched to a gene: 5. The CDR3 sequence is 14 residues long. The full variable domain, in which reference TRBV7-6 and TRBJ1-6 provide the parts outside the CDR3, is GAGVSQSPRYKVTKRGQDVALRCDPISGHVSLYWYRQALGQGPEFLTYFNYEAQQDKSGLPNDRFSAERPEGSISTLTIQRTEQRDSAMYRCASSPARGHSPLHFGNGTRLTVT.

This chain connects TRBV2 to TRBJ2-7; 7 nucleotides agree with TRBD1. Germline loops: CDR1 SNHLY, CDR2 FYNNEI. The CDR3 has 15 residues. V shed 6 bases and J 3 bases; nucleotides not matched to a gene: 11. CDR3 in amino acids: CASRGQPRGGYEQYF. The CDR3 bases are TGTGCCAGCAGGGGACAGCCGAGGGGCGGCTACGAGCAGTACTTC.

The gene calls are TRBV18 and TRBJ1-4, with D possibly being TRBD1 (6 bases). Germline CDR1 is KGHSH and CDR2 is LQKENI. Trimming stripped 4 bases from V and 0 bases from J, with 12 bases between. This CDR3 is built from 16 residues. CDR3 sequence (DNA): TGTGCCAGCTCACGGGACATCGAGGCAACTAATGAAAAACTGTTTTTT. As protein: CASSRDIEATNEKLFF.

This rearrangement joins TRBV2 to TRBJ2-3, with D possibly TRBD1 on 6 matching bases. The V gene lost 5 bases and the J gene lost 4 bases, with 13 bases spanning the gap. The CDR3 consists of 14 residues. Per germline, CDR1 SNHLY and CDR2 FYNNEI. The CDR3 coding sequence is TGTGCCAGCAGTTCGTGGACAGACTCAGATACGCAGTATTTT. This encodes CASSSWTDSDTQYF. Drawing the rest from reference TRBV2 and TRBJ2-3, the complete variable domain is EPEVTQTPSHQVTQMGQEVILRCVPISNHLYFYWYRQILGQKVEFLVSFYNNEISEKSEIFDDQFSVERPDGSNFTLKIRSTKLEDSAMYFCASSSWTDSDTQYFGPGTRLTVL.

As DNA, the CDR3 is TGCGCCAGCAGCTTGGTTTCGGGCAGCCTTAATGAAAAACTGTTTTTT. It is translated as CASSLVSGSLNEKLFF. The V call is TRBV5-1, the J call TRBJ1-4; D call uncertain. CDR1 and CDR2 (germline): SGHRS, YFSETQ. This CDR3 spans 16 amino acids. V gave up 0 bases and J gave up 4 bases, with 13 bases separating them.

Regarding this clone: The sample has other DNA sequences that encode this CDR3 too. Here the CDR3 reads CASSYSSNSPLHF. The CDR3 region has the DNA TGTGCCAGCAGTTACTCATCTAATTCACCCCTCCACTTT. V and J are TRBV6-6 and TRBJ1-6; D unresolved. The germline V and J ends were trimmed by 0 bases and 6 bases, with 3 bases remaining between them. Germline-derived CDR1 and CDR2 are MNHNY and SVGAGI (reference sequence). The CDR3 is 13 residues long.